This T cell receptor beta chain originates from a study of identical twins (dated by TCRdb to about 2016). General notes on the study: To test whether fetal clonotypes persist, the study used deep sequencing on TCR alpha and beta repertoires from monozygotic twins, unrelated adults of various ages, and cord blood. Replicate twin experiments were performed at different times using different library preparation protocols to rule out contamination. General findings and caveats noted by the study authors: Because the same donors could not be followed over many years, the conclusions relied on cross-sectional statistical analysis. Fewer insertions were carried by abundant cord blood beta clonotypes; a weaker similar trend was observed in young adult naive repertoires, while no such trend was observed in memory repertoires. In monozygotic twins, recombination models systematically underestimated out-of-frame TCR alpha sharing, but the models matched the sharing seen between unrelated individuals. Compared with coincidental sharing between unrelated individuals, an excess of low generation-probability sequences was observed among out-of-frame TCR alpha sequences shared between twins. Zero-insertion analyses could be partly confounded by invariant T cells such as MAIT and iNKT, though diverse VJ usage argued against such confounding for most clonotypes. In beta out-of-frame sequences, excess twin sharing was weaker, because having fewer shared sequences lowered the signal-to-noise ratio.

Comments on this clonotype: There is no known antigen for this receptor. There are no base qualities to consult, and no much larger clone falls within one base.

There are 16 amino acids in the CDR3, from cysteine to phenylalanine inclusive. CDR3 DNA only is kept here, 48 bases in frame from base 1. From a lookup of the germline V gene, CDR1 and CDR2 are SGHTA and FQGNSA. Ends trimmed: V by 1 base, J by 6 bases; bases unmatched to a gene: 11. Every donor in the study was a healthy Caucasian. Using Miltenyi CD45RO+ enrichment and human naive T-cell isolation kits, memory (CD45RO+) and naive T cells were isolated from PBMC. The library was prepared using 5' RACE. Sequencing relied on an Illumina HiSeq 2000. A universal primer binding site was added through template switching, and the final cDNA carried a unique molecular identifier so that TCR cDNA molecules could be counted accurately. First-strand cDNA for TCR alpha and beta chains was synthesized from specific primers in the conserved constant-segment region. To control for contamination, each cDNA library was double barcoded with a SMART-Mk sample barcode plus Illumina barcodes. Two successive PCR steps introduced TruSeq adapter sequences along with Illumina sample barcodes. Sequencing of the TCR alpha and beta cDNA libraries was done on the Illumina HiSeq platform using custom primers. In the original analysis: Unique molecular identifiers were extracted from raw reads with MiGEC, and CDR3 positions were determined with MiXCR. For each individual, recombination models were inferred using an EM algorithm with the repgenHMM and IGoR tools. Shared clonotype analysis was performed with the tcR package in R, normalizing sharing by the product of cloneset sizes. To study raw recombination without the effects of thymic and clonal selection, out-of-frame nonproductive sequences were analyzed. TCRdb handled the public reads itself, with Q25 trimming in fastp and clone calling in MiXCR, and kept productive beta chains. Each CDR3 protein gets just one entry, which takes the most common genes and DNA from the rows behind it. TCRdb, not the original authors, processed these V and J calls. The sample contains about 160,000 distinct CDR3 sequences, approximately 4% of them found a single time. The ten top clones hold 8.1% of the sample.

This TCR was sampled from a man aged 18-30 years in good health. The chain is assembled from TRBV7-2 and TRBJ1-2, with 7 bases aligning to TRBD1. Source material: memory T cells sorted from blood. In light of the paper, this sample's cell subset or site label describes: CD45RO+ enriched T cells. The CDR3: CASSLVSRQGSNGYTF. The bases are TGTGCCAGCAGCTTAGTATCCCGACAGGGAAGCAATGGCTACACCTTC. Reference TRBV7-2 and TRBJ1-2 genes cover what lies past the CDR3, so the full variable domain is GAGVSQSPSNKVTEKGKDVELRCDPISGHTALYWYRQSLGQGLEFLIYFQGNSAPDKSGLPSDRFSAERTGGSVSTLTIQRTQQEDSAVYLCASSLVSRQGSNGYTFGSGTRLTVV.